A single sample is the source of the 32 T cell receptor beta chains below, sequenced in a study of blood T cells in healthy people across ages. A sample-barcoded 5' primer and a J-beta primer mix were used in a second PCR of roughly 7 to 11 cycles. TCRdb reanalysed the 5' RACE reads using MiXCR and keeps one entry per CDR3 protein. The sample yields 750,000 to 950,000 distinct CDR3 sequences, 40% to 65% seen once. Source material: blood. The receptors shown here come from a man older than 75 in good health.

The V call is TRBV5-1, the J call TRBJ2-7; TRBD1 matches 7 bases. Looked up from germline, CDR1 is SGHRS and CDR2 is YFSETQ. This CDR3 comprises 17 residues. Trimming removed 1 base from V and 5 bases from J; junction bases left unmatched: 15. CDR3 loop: CASSLSVGQEIIHEQYF. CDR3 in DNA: TGCGCCAGCAGCTTGTCCGTCGGACAGGAAATTATCCACGAGCAGTACTTC. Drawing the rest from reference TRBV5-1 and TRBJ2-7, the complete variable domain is KAGVTQTPRYLIKTRGQQVTLSCSPISGHRSVSWYQQTPGQGLQFLFEYFSETQRNKGNFPGRFSGRQFSNSRSEMNVSTLELGDSALYLCASSLSVGQEIIHEQYFGPGTRLTVT.

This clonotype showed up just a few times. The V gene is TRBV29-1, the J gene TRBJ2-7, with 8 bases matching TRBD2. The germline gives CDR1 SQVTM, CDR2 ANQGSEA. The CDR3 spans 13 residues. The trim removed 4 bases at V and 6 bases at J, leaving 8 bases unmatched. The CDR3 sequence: CSVGSGLDGEQYF. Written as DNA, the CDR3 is TGCAGCGTTGGGTCGGGACTAGATGGCGAGCAGTACTTC.

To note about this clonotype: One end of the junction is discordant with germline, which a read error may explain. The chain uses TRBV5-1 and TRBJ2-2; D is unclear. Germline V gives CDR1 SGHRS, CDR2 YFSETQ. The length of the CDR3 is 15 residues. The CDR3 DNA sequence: TGTGCCAGCAGTTTAAGTGGCGTGAACACCGGGGAGCTGTTTTTT. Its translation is CASSLSGVNTGELFF.

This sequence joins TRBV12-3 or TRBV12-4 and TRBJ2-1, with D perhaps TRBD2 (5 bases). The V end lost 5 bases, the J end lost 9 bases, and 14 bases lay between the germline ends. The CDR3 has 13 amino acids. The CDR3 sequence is CASSPQIRGEQFF. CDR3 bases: TGTGCCAGCAGTCCCCAGATTCGGGGTGAGCAGTTCTTC.

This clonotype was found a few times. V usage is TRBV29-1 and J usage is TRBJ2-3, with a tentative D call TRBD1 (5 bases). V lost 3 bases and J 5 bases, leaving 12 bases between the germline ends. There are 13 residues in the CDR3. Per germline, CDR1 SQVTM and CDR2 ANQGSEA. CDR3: CSVDLVTGDTQYF. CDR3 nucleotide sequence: TGCAGCGTTGATCTGGTAACAGGAGATACGCAGTATTTT.

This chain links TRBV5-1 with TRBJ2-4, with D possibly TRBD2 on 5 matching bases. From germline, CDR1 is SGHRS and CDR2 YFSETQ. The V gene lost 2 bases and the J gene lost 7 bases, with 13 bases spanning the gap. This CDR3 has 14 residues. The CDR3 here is CASSLPEAANIQYF. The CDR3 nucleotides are TGCGCCAGCAGCTTACCGGAGGCCGCCAACATTCAGTACTTC.

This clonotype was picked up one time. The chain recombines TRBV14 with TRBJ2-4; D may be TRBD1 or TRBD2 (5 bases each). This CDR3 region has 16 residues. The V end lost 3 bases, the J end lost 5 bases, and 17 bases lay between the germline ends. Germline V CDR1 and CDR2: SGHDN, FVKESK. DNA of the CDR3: TGTGCCAGCAGCCATTCAAGGGGCAGGCGGGAAAACATTCAGTACTTC. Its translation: CASSHSRGRRENIQYF.

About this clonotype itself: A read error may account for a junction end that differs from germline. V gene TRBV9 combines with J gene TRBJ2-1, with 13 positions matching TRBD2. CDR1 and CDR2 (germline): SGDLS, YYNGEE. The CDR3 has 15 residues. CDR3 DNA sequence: TGTGCCAGCAGCGGAGGACTAGCGGGAGTGAATGAGCATTTCTTC. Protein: CASSGGLAGVNEHFF.

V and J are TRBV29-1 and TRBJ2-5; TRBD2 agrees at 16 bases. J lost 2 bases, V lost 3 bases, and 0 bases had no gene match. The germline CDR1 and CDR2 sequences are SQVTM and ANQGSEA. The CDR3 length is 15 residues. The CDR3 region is CSVEGLAGGQETQYF. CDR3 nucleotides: TGCAGCGTTGAGGGACTAGCGGGAGGGCAAGAGACCCAGTACTTC.

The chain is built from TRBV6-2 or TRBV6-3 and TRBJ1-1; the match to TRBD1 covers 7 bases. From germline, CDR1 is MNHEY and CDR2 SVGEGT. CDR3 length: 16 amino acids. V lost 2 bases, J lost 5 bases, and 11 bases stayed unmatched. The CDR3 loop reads CASSYPVWDRETEAFF. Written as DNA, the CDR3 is TGTGCCAGCAGTTACCCGGTGTGGGACAGAGAAACTGAAGCTTTCTTT.

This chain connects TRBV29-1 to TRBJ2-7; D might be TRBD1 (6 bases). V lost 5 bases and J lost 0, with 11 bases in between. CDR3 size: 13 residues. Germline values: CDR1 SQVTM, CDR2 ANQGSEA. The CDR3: CSVPGVSSYEQYF. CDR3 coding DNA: TGCAGCGTTCCAGGGGTAAGCTCCTACGAGCAGTACTTC.

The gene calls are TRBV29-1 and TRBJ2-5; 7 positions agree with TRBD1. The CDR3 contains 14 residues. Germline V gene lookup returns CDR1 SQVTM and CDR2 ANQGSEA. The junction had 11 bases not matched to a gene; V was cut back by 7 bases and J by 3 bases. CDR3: CSGTTDRRKETQYF. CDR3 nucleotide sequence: TGCAGCGGCACGACGGACAGGAGAAAAGAGACCCAGTACTTC.

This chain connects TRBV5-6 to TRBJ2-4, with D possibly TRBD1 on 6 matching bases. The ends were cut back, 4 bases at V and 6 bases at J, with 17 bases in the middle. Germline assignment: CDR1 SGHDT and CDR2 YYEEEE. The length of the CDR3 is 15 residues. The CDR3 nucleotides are TGTGCCAGCAGCGGACCCGGACAGAAGGGAAACATTCAGTACTTC. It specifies CASSGPGQKGNIQYF.

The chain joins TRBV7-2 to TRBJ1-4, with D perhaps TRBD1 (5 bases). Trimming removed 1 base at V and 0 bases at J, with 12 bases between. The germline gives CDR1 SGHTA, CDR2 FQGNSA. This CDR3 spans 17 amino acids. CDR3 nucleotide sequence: TGTGCCAGCAGCTTAGGAGGGGCAGGTGCAACTAATGAAAAACTGTTTTTT. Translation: CASSLGGAGATNEKLFF.

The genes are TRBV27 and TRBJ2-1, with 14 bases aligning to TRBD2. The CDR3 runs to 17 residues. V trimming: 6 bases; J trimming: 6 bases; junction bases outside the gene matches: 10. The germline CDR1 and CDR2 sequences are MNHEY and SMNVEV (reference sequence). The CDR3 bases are TGTGCCAGCAGCTTAGGGACTAGCGGGAGCAGAGGCAATGAGCAGTTCTTC. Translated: CASSLGTSGSRGNEQFF.

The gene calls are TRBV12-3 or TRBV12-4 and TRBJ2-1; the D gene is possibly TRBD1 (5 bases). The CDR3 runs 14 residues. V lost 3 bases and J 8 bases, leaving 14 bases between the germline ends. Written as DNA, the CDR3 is TGTGCCAGCAGTTTTCAGGGTTCAATGGATGAGCAGTTCTTC. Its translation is CASSFQGSMDEQFF.

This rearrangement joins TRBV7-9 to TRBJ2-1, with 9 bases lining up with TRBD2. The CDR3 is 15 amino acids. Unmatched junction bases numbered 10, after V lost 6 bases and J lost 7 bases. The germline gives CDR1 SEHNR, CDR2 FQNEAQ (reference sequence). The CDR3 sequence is CASRLMREGGNEQFF. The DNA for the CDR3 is TGTGCCAGCAGGCTAATGCGGGAGGGCGGGAATGAGCAGTTCTTC. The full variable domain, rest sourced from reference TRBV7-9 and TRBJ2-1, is DTGVSQNPRHKITKRGQNVTFRCDPISEHNRLYWYRQTLGQGPEFLTYFQNEAQLEKSRLLSDRFSAERPKGSFSTLEIQRTEQGDSAMYLCASRLMREGGNEQFFGPGTRLTVL.

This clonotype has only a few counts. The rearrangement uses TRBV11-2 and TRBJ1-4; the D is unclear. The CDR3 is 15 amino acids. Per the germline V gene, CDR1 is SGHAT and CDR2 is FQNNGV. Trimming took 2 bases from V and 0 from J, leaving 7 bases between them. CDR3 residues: CASSLRASTNEKLFF. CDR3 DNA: TGTGCCAGCAGCTTAAGGGCTTCAACTAATGAAAAACTGTTTTTT.

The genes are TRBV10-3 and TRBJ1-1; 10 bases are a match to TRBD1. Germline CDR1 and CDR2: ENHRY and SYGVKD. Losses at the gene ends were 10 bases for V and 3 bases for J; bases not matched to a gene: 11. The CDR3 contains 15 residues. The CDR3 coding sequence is TGTGCCACTGGTTCGGGACAGGGGTCTTACACTGAAGCTTTCTTT. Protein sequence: CATGSGQGSYTEAFF.

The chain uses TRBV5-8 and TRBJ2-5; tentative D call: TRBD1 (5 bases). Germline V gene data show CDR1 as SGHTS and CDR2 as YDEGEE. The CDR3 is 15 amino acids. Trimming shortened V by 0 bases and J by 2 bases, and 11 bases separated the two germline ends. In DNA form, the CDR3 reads TGTGCCAGCAGCTTGGGACAGACCACTCAAGAGACCCAGTACTTC. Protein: CASSLGQTTQETQYF.

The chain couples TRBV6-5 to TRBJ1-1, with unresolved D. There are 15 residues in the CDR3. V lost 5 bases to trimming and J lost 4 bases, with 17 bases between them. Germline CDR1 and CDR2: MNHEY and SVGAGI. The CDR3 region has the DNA TGTGCCAGCAGTCACCTCGCACGGGTGGGCACTGAAGCTTTCTTT. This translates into CASSHLARVGTEAFF.

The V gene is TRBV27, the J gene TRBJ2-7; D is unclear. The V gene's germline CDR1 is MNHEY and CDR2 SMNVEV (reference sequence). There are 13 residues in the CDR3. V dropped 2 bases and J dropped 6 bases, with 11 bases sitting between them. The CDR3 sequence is CASSLTLTGEQYF. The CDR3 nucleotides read TGTGCCAGCAGTTTAACGCTGACCGGCGAGCAGTACTTC.

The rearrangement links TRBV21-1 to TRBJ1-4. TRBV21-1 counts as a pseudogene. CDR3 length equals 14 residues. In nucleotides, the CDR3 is TGTGCCAGCAGCCAGAAGCGACTGAATGAAAAACTGTTTTTT. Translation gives CASSQKRLNEKLFF.

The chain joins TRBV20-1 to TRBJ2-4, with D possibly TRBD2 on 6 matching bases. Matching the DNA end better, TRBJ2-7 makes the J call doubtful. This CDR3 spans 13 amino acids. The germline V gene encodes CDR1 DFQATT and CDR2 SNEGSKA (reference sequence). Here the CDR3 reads CSARVRTTYEQYF. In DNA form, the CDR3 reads TGCAGTGCTAGAGTTAGGACTACGTACGAGCAGTACTTC.

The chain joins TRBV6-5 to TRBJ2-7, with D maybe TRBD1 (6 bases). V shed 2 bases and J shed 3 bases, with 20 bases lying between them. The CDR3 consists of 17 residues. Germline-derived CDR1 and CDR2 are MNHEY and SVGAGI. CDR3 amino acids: CASSYGARQGNIYEQYF. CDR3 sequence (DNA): TGTGCCAGCAGTTACGGCGCACGGCAGGGGAACATCTACGAGCAGTACTTC.

The CDR3 protein is CASSFPGQGMETQYF. In DNA form, the CDR3 reads TGTGCCAGCAGCTTTCCGGGACAGGGGATGGAGACCCAGTACTTC. The genes are TRBV28 and TRBJ2-5, with 10 bases aligning to TRBD1. The length of the CDR3 is 15 residues. The V and J ends lost 6 bases and 5 bases, in that order; junction bases with no gene match: 9. Per the germline V gene, CDR1 is MDHEN and CDR2 is SYDVKM.

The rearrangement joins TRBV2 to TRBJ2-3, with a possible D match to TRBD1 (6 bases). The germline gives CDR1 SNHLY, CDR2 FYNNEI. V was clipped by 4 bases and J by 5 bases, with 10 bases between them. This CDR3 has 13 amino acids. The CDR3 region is CASSGTDIDTQYF. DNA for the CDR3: TGTGCCAGCAGTGGGACAGATATAGATACGCAGTATTTT.

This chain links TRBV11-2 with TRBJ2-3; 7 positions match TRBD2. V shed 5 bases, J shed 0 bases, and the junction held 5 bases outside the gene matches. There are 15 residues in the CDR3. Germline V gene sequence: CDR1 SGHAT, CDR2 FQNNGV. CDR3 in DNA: TGTGCCAGCAGCCTGGCGCGGGAGAGCACAGATACGCAGTATTTT. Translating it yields CASSLARESTDTQYF.

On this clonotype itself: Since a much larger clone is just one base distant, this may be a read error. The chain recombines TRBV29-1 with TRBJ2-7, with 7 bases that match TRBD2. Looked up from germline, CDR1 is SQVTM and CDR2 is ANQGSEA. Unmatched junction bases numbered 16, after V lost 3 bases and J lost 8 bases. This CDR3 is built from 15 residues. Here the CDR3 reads CSVEARTVTSSKQYF. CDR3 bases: TGCAGCGTTGAGGCACGGACGGTGACTAGCTCTAAGCAGTACTTC.

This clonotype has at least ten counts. The CDR3 DNA reads TGCAGCGCCCGGCAGGGGCCCTACGAGCAGTACTTC. As protein: CSARQGPYEQYF. The V call is TRBV20-1, the J call TRBJ2-7; TRBD1 is a possible D gene (6 bases). CDR3 length: 12 residues. The germline V gene encodes CDR1 DFQATT and CDR2 SNEGSKA (reference sequence).

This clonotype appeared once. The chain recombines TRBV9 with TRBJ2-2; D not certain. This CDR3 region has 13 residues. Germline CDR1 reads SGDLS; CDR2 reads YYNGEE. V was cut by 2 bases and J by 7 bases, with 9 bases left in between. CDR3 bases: TGTGCCAGCAGCGTCCGGGCCTTCGGGGAGCTGTTTTTT. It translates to CASSVRAFGELFF.

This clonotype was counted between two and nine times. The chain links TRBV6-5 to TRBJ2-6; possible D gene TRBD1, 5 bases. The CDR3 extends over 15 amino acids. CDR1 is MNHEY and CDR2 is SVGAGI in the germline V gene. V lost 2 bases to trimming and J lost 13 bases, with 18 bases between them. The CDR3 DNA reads TGTGCCAGCAGTTACGAGCCCACAGGAGCCACGGTCCTGACTTTC. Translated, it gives CASSYEPTGATVLTF.